A selection of T cell receptor beta chains follows, all from one sample in a study of blood T cell repertoires in COVID-19. Only in-frame clones appear in the TCRdb table, and some are missing; sequencing was by immunoSEQ multiplex PCR. Found here are under 250,000 clones, roughly 80% of them singletons; the top ten hold roughly 9.8%. Source material: peripheral blood. The receptors were gathered from an elderly man with acute or convalescent COVID-19. Both conserved end residues are part of each CDR3. Fields, in order: D gene, clone size, V gene, J gene, CDR3 DNA, CDR3 protein. The D gene is left open where the match is weak. For some rows the clone size is stated as once, few or many, or as a class when expanded; others skip it.

d_call: -; clone_size: -; v_call: TRBV7-9; j_call: TRBJ2-7; cdr3_nt: TGTGCCAGCAGCTTAGAGGCGGGGGCCGCCTACGAGCAGTACTTC; cdr3_aa: CASSLEAGAAYEQYF
d_call: TRBD1; clone_size: once; v_call: TRBV28; j_call: TRBJ2-1; cdr3_nt: TGTGCCAGCAGCCTGGGACAGGGGGTTGATGAGCAGTTCTTC; cdr3_aa: CASSLGQGVDEQFF
d_call: TRBD1; clone_size: -; v_call: TRBV18; j_call: TRBJ2-1; cdr3_nt: TGTGCCAGCTCACCACCGGGCCAGGGGGCGCGGAATGAGCAGTTCTTC; cdr3_aa: CASSPPGQGARNEQFF
d_call: -; clone_size: few; v_call: TRBV12-5; j_call: TRBJ2-5; cdr3_nt: TGTGCTAGTGGCCTGCCCGGGGTCCTCCAAGAGACCCAGTACTTC; cdr3_aa: CASGLPGVLQETQYF
d_call: -; clone_size: -; v_call: TRBV9; j_call: TRBJ2-1; cdr3_nt: TGTGCCAGCACTAGAACATTCGGATCCTACAATGAGCAGTTCTTC; cdr3_aa: CASTRTFGSYNEQFF
d_call: TRBD1; clone_size: -; v_call: TRBV5-1; j_call: TRBJ1-2; cdr3_nt: TGCGCCAGCAGCTTGACCCTGGGACAGGGGCATGGCTACACCTTC; cdr3_aa: CASSLTLGQGHGYTF
d_call: -; clone_size: few; v_call: TRBV6-5; j_call: TRBJ1-5; cdr3_nt: TGTGCCAGCAGTCCAGGGGCAATTCAGCCCCAGCATTTT; cdr3_aa: CASSPGAIQPQHF
d_call: TRBD1; clone_size: -; v_call: TRBV5-1; j_call: TRBJ2-2; cdr3_nt: TGCGCCAGCAGCGCCGGGACAGGGCCCGGGGAGCTGTTTTTT; cdr3_aa: CASSAGTGPGELFF
d_call: -; clone_size: -; v_call: TRBV2; j_call: TRBJ1-6; cdr3_nt: TGTGCCAGCACAAGTCAGGGTATGGGTTCACCCCTCCACTTT; cdr3_aa: CASTSQGMGSPLHF
d_call: -; clone_size: -; v_call: TRBV6-5; j_call: TRBJ1-4; cdr3_nt: TGTGCCAGCAGTTACTCAGCCGCAACTAATGAAAAACTGTTTTTT; cdr3_aa: CASSYSAATNEKLFF
d_call: -; clone_size: -; v_call: TRBV27; j_call: TRBJ2-1; cdr3_nt: TGTGCCAGCAGTTTTGGGCAGCGTCGTGGGGGGGAGCAGTTCTTC; cdr3_aa: CASSFGQRRGGEQFF
d_call: TRBD2; clone_size: -; v_call: TRBV7-8; j_call: TRBJ2-7; cdr3_nt: TGTGCCAGCAGCGCCGGGAGGGCCGCCGAGCAGTACTTC; cdr3_aa: CASSAGRAAEQYF
d_call: TRBD2; clone_size: -; v_call: TRBV3-1/TRBV3-2; j_call: TRBJ2-1; cdr3_nt: TGTGCCAGCAGCCAAGTAGCGGGTCGGGAGCAGTTCTTC; cdr3_aa: CASSQVAGREQFF
d_call: -; clone_size: -; v_call: TRBV28; j_call: TRBJ2-1; cdr3_nt: TGTGCCAGCACCTCGACAGGCACATCCTACAATGAGCAGTTCTTC; cdr3_aa: CASTSTGTSYNEQFF
d_call: -; clone_size: -; v_call: TRBV2; j_call: TRBJ1-5; cdr3_nt: TGTGCCACCAAGGAGGGTTCGGTCAATCAGCCCCAGCATTTT; cdr3_aa: CATKEGSVNQPQHF
d_call: -; clone_size: -; v_call: TRBV6-1; j_call: TRBJ1-1; cdr3_nt: TGTGCCAGCAGTGACCGGACAGACTACACTGAAGCTTTCTTT; cdr3_aa: CASSDRTDYTEAFF
d_call: -; clone_size: -; v_call: TRBV12-3/TRBV12-4; j_call: TRBJ1-5; cdr3_nt: TGTGCCAGCAGTGCCACCGGGAGACAGCCCCAGCATTTT; cdr3_aa: CASSATGRQPQHF
d_call: -; clone_size: -; v_call: TRBV7-9; j_call: TRBJ1-1; cdr3_nt: TGTGCCAGCAGGATAAGTGGACGGGGTGAAGCTTTCTTT; cdr3_aa: CASRISGRGEAFF
d_call: TRBD1; clone_size: -; v_call: TRBV19; j_call: TRBJ1-5; cdr3_nt: TGTGCCAGTAGTATAGCACAGGGGGCCAGCAATCAGCCCCAGCATTTT; cdr3_aa: CASSIAQGASNQPQHF
d_call: TRBD1; clone_size: -; v_call: TRBV10-3; j_call: TRBJ2-5; cdr3_nt: TGTGCCATCAGTGTGACAGGGGTGCGGGAGACCCAGTACTTC; cdr3_aa: CAISVTGVRETQYF
d_call: TRBD1; clone_size: -; v_call: TRBV18; j_call: TRBJ1-2; cdr3_nt: TGTGCCAGCTCACCCCCGGGACAGGGCTATGGCTACACCTTC; cdr3_aa: CASSPPGQGYGYTF
d_call: TRBD1; clone_size: -; v_call: TRBV6-5; j_call: TRBJ1-5; cdr3_nt: TGTGCCAGCAAACTGGGACAGATTAGCAATCAGCCCCAGCATTTT; cdr3_aa: CASKLGQISNQPQHF
d_call: -; clone_size: -; v_call: TRBV2; j_call: TRBJ1-4; cdr3_nt: TGTGCCAGCAGTGATAAGACAACTTCAACTAATGAAAAACTGTTTTTT; cdr3_aa: CASSDKTTSTNEKLFF
d_call: -; clone_size: -; v_call: TRBV5-1; j_call: TRBJ1-2; cdr3_nt: TGCGCCAGCAGCTCGGTCAGGGGAAACTATGGCTACACCTTC; cdr3_aa: CASSSVRGNYGYTF
d_call: -; clone_size: -; v_call: TRBV7-2; j_call: TRBJ2-7; cdr3_nt: TGTGCCAGCAGCTTAGCTGGCAGAAACTACGAGCAGTACTTC; cdr3_aa: CASSLAGRNYEQYF
d_call: -; clone_size: -; v_call: TRBV7-9; j_call: TRBJ2-4; cdr3_nt: TGTGCCAGCAGCTTAATAGAAGGACTAGCCAAAAACATTCAGTACTTC; cdr3_aa: CASSLIEGLAKNIQYF
d_call: -; clone_size: once; v_call: TRBV5-4; j_call: TRBJ2-6; cdr3_nt: TGTGCCAGCAGCCCGACTAGAGACCGCAACGTCCTGACTTTC; cdr3_aa: CASSPTRDRNVLTF
d_call: TRBD2; clone_size: once; v_call: TRBV4-2; j_call: TRBJ2-1; cdr3_nt: TGTGCCAGCAGCCGGACCCGTGGAGCGGGAGGGCATAATGAGCAGTTCTTC; cdr3_aa: CASSRTRGAGGHNEQFF
d_call: -; clone_size: -; v_call: TRBV12-3/TRBV12-4; j_call: TRBJ1-5; cdr3_nt: TGTGCCAGCAGCCAGGGGATTGATCAGCCCCAGCATTTT; cdr3_aa: CASSQGIDQPQHF
d_call: -; clone_size: few; v_call: TRBV7-9; j_call: TRBJ1-5; cdr3_nt: TGTGCCAGCAGCTTAGGCGGGGGACCACTTCCCAGTCAGCCCCAGCATTTT; cdr3_aa: CASSLGGGPLPSQPQHF
d_call: -; clone_size: few; v_call: TRBV28; j_call: TRBJ1-5; cdr3_nt: TGTGCCAGCAGCGGGGGGCAGGCGAATCAGCCCCAGCATTTT; cdr3_aa: CASSGGQANQPQHF
d_call: -; clone_size: -; v_call: TRBV29-1; j_call: TRBJ1-4; cdr3_nt: TGCAGCGTTGAACCCCAGGGGAAAGGTGAAAAACTGTTTTTT; cdr3_aa: CSVEPQGKGEKLFF
d_call: -; clone_size: -; v_call: TRBV28; j_call: TRBJ2-7; cdr3_nt: TGTGCCAGCTCCCCGCATGGGAGCTCCTACGAGCAGTACTTC; cdr3_aa: CASSPHGSSYEQYF
d_call: -; clone_size: -; v_call: TRBV6-1; j_call: TRBJ2-7; cdr3_nt: TGTGCCAGCAGTGAAGTAGGGACATCAGACGAGCAGTACTTC; cdr3_aa: CASSEVGTSDEQYF
d_call: -; clone_size: -; v_call: TRBV21-1; j_call: TRBJ1-5; cdr3_nt: TGTGCCAGCAGCAAAGTTAGTGAAGACAGGCGCTATAGCAATCAGCCCCAGCATTTT; cdr3_aa: CASSKVSEDRRYSNQPQHF
d_call: -; clone_size: -; v_call: TRBV13; j_call: TRBJ1-3; cdr3_nt: TGTGCCAGCAGCTTATACCGGGTCCAAGGAAACACCATATATTTT; cdr3_aa: CASSLYRVQGNTIYF
d_call: -; clone_size: -; v_call: TRBV11-3; j_call: TRBJ2-5; cdr3_nt: TGTGCCAGCAGCTTGCTCGCCGGGGAGACCCAGTACTTC; cdr3_aa: CASSLLAGETQYF
d_call: -; clone_size: -; v_call: TRBV18; j_call: TRBJ1-5; cdr3_nt: TGTGCCAGCTCACCAAGAAGTATAGACAGAGGGACAAACAATCAGCCCCAGCATTTT; cdr3_aa: CASSPRSIDRGTNNQPQHF
d_call: -; clone_size: few; v_call: TRBV4-2; j_call: TRBJ2-5; cdr3_nt: TGTGCCAGCAGCCTCGTAGGGGTACAAGAGACCCAGTACTTC; cdr3_aa: CASSLVGVQETQYF
d_call: -; clone_size: -; v_call: TRBV2; j_call: TRBJ2-7; cdr3_nt: TGTGCCAGCAGGGTTGACCAGGGAATTGGCGAGCAGTACTTC; cdr3_aa: CASRVDQGIGEQYF